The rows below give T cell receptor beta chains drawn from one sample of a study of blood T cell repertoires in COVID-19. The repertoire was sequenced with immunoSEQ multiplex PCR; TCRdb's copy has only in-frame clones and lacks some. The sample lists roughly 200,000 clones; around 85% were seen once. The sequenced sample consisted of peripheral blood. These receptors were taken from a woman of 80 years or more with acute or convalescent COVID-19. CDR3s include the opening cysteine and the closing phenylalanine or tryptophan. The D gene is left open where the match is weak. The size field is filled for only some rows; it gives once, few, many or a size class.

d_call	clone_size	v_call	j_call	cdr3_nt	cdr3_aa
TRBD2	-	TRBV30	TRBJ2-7	TGTGCCTGGAGTGTACGGGCTAGCGGCTACTACGAGCAGTACTTC	CAWSVRASGYYEQYF
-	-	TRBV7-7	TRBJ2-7	TGTGCCAGCAGCCCCCTCGCAGATTCCGAGCAGTACTTC	CASSPLADSEQYF
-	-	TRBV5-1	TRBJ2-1	TGCGCCAGCAGCCAGTTTTTTCTGGGAGGGGGGGTCAACAATGAGCAGTTCTTC	CASSQFFLGGGVNNEQFF
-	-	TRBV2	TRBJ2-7	TGTGCCAGCAGAGCATTTACCTCAGGTCCCTACGAGCAGTACTTC	CASRAFTSGPYEQYF
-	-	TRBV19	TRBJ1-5	TGTGCCAGTAGTATACTGGGGGGACGTGTGGGTCAGCCCCAGCATTTT	CASSILGGRVGQPQHF
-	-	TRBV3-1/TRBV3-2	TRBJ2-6	TGTGCCAGCAGCCTCCTCTTGGGGGGAAGCTCTGGGGCCAACGTCCTGACTTTC	CASSLLLGGSSGANVLTF
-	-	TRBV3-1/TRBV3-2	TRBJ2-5	TGTGCCAGCAGTCTCAGCGGTGGGGGCCGGGAGACCCAGTACTTC	CASSLSGGGRETQYF
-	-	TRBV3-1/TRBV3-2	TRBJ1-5	TGTGCCAGCAGCCAAGGGACAGAGAATCAGCCCCAGCATTTT	CASSQGTENQPQHF
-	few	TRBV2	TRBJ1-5	TGTGCCAGCAGGATGGGCCAGCAAAACAATCAGCCCCAGCATTTT	CASRMGQQNNQPQHF
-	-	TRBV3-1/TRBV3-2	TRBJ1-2	TGTGCCAGCAGCCCAAGCGGGGATGGCTACACCTTC	CASSPSGDGYTF
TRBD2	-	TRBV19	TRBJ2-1	TGTGCCAGTACGGGGACTAGCGGGAGGGCCCTGAATGAGCAGTTCTTC	CASTGTSGRALNEQFF
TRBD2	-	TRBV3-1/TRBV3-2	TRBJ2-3	TGTGCCAGCAGCCAAGATAGGGGCGGGAGGCCCGGCACAGATACGCAGTATTTT	CASSQDRGGRPGTDTQYF
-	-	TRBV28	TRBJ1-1	TGTGCCAGCAGTTCACAGCACACTGAAGCTTTCTTT	CASSSQHTEAFF
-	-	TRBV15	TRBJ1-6	TGTGCCACCAGCACCAGGACAGCAAATTCACCCCTCCACTTT	CATSTRTANSPLHF
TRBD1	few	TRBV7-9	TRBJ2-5	TGTGCCAGCAGCTTACTGACAGGGCCCGACCTGTACTTC	CASSLLTGPDLYF
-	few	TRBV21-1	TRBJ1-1	TGTGCCAGCAGGAGGGACAGGGGAGGGGACACTGAAGCTTTCTTT	CASRRDRGGDTEAFF
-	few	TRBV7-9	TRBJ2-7	TGTGCCAGCAGCTCCTCCGGAGGGGGCGGTTACGAGCAGTACTTC	CASSSSGGGGYEQYF
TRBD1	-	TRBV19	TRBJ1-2	TGTGCCAGTACCTACACGGGACAGGTCCCCCTCTATGGCTACACCTTC	CASTYTGQVPLYGYTF
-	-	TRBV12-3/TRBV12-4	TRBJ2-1	TGTGCCAGCAGACATGACTCAAAAGGCCAGTTCTTC	CASRHDSKGQFF
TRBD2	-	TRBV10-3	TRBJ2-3	TGTGCCATCACCAACGACGCGGGAGGGACAGATACGCAGTATTTT	CAITNDAGGTDTQYF
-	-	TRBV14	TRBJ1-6	TGTGCCAGCAGCCAAGATCGAGGGCAGAATTCACCCCTCCACTTT	CASSQDRGQNSPLHF